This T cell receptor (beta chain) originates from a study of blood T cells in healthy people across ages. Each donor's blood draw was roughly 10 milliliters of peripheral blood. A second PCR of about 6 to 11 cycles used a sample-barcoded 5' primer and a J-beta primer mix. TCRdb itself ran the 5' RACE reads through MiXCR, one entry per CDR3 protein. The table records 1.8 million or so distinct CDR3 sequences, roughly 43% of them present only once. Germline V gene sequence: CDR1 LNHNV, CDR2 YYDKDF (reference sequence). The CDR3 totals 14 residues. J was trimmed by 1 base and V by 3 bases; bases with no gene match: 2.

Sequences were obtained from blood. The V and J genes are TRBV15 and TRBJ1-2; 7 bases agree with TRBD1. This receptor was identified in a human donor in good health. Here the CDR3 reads CATSSWDSNYGYTF. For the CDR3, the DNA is TGTGCCACCAGCAGTTGGGACAGTAACTATGGCTACACCTTC. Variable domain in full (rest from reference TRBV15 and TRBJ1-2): DAMVIQNPRYQVTQFGKPVTLSCSQTLNHNVMYWYQQKSSQAPKLLFHYYDKDFNNEADTPDNFQSRRPNTSFCFLDIRSPGLGDTAMYLCATSSWDSNYGYTFGSGTRLTVV.